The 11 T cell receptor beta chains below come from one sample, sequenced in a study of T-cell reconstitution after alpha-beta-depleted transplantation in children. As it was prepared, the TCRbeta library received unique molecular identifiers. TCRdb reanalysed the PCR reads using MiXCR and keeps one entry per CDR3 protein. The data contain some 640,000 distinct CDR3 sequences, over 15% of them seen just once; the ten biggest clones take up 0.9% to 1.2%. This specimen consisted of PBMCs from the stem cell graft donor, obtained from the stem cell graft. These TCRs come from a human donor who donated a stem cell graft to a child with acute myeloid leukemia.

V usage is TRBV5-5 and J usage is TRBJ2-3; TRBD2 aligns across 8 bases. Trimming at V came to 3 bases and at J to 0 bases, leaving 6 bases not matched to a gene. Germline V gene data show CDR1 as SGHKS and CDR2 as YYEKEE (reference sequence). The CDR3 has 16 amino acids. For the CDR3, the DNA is TGTGCCAGCAGCTCCCTAGCGGGTTCTAGCACAGATACGCAGTATTTT. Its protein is CASSSLAGSSTDTQYF.

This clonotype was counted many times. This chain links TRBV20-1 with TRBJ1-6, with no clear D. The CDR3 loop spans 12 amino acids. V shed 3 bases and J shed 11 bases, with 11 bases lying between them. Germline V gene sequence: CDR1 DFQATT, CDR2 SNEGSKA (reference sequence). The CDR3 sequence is CSARGPVAPLHF. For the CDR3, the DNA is TGCAGTGCTAGGGGTCCTGTTGCACCCCTCCACTTT.

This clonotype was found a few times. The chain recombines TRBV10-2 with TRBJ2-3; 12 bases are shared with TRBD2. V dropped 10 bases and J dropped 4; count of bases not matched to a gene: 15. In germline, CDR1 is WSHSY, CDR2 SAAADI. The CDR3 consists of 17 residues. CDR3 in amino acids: CATHGLAGGLGADTQYF. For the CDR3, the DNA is TGCGCCACCCACGGGCTAGCGGGGGGGCTTGGTGCAGATACGCAGTATTTT.

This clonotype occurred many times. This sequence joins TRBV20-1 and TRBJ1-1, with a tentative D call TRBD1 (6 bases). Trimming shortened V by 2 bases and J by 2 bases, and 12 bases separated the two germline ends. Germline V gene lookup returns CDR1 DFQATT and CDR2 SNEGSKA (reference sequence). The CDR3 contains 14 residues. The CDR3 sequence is CSARPADRNTEAFF. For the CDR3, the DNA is TGCAGTGCTAGACCCGCGGACAGAAACACTGAAGCTTTCTTT.

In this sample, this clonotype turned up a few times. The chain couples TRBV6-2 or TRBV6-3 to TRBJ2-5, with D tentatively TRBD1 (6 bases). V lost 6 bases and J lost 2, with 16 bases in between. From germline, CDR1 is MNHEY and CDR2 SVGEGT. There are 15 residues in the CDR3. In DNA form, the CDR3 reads TGTGCCAGCAGCCTCGGACAGTTAACTCAAGAGACCCAGTACTTC. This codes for CASSLGQLTQETQYF.

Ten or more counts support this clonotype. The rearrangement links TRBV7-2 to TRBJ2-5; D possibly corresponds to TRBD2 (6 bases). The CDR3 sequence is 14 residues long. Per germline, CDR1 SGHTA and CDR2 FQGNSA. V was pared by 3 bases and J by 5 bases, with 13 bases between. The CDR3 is CASSFLSGGETQYF. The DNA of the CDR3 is TGTGCCAGCAGCTTCTTAAGTGGGGGGGAGACCCAGTACTTC. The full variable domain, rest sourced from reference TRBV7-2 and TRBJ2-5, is GAGVSQSPSNKVTEKGKDVELRCDPISGHTALYWYRQSLGQGLEFLIYFQGNSAPDKSGLPSDRFSAERTGGSVSTLTIQRTQQEDSAVYLCASSFLSGGETQYFGPGTRLLVL.

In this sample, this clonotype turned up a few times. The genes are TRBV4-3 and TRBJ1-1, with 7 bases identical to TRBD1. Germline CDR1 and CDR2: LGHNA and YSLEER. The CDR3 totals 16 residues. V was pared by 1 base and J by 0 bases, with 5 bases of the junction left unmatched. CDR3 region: CASSQGTGLMNTEAFF. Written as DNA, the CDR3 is TGCGCCAGCAGCCAAGGGACAGGTCTCATGAACACTGAAGCTTTCTTT.

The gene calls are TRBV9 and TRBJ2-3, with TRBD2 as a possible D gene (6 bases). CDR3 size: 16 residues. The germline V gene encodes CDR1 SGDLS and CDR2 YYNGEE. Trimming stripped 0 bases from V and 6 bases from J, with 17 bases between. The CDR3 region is CASSVAPRLVSDTQYF. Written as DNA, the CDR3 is TGTGCCAGCAGCGTAGCCCCTAGACTAGTAAGTGATACGCAGTATTTT.

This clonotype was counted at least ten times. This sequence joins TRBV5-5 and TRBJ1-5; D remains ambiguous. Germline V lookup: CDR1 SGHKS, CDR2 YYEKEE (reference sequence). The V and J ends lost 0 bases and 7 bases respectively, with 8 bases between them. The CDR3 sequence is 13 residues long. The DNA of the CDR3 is TGTGCCAGCAGCTTGGAGGTGGGGCAGCCCCAGCATTTT. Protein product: CASSLEVGQPQHF.

The CDR3 loop is CASSYDDRADQPQHF. In DNA, the CDR3 is TGTGCCAGCAGTTACGATGACAGGGCGGATCAGCCCCAGCATTTT. This sequence joins TRBV6-5 and TRBJ1-5, with TRBD1 identical over 7 bases. CDR1 and CDR2 from the germline V gene are MNHEY and SVGAGI. The CDR3 loop spans 15 amino acids. V shed 2 bases and J 5 bases; nucleotides not matched to a gene: 6.

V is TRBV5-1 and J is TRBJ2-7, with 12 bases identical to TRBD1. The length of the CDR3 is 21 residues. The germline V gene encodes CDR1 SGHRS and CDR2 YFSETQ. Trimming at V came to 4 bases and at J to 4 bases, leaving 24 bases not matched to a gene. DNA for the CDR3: TGCGCCAGCAGCACGCCGACGGAGGGACAGGGGGCCCATTCCCCCATTTACGAGCAGTACGTC. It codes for CASSTPTEGQGAHSPIYEQYV.